This is a list of T cell receptor beta chains from one sample in a study of vaccination effects on CD4 cells after COVID-19. The data were produced by immunoSEQ multiplex PCR, yet TCRdb's version contains in-frame clones alone and is incomplete. Of tens of thousands of clones detected, around 81% appear once; the ten largest clones hold approximately 10%. Their specific antigens are unknown. The sample in question was CD4+ T cells from PBMCs cultured with SARS-CoV-2 spike peptides, obtained before COVID-19 vaccination. The receptors were sampled from a human donor who received a COVID-19 vaccine. Each CDR3 is given with its conserved first and last residue. The D gene is left open where the match is weak. The listing skips clone size in some rows; elsewhere it reads once, few, many or a size class.

d_call	v_call	j_call	clone_size	cdr3_nt	cdr3_aa
TRBD2	TRBV5-1	TRBJ2-3	NA	TGCGCCAGCAGACGCGCGGGGGTCTCCACAGATACGCAGTATTTT	CASRRAGVSTDTQYF
NA	TRBV21-1	TRBJ1-2	NA	TGTGCCAGCAGCTGTCACCGGGACACACAAGATTGTGATGGCTACACCTTC	CASSCHRDTQDCDGYTF
NA	TRBV30	TRBJ1-5	NA	TGTGCCTGGAGAGGGCAGGGAAGCAATCAGCCCCAGCATTTT	CAWRGQGSNQPQHF
NA	TRBV24-1	TRBJ2-3	NA	TGTGCCACCAGTGATCCTGCCGCGTGGGCCGGCACAGATACGCAGTATTTT	CATSDPAAWAGTDTQYF
NA	TRBV4-1	TRBJ2-2	NA	TGCGCCAGCAGCCAAGGGCAGGGAGCGAACACCGGGGAGCTGTTTTTT	CASSQGQGANTGELFF
NA	TRBV30	TRBJ1-3	NA	TGTGCCTGGAGTGTATTCGGAAACACCATATATTTT	CAWSVFGNTIYF
NA	TRBV18	TRBJ2-2	once	TGTGCCAGCTCACCACAAGGGAACACCGGGGAGCTGTTTTTT	CASSPQGNTGELFF
NA	TRBV9	TRBJ1-5	NA	TGTGCCAGCAGCGTAGAAGGGGGTGGTCAGCCCCAGCATTTT	CASSVEGGGQPQHF
TRBD1	TRBV19	TRBJ1-5	NA	TGTGCCAGTCGGGACAGGGCCCATCAGCCCCAGCATTTT	CASRDRAHQPQHF
NA	TRBV18	TRBJ1-2	once	TGTGCCAGCTCACCACAAGCACAGGGACCCTATGGCTACACCTTC	CASSPQAQGPYGYTF
TRBD1	TRBV28	TRBJ1-5	NA	TGTGCCAGCAGTTTATCGACAGGGATGGGTCAGCCCCAGCATTTT	CASSLSTGMGQPQHF
NA	TRBV10-1	TRBJ2-2	few	TGCGCCAGCAGGGCAGGGCTCTACACCGGGGAGCTGTTTTTT	CASRAGLYTGELFF
NA	TRBV27	TRBJ2-2	NA	TGTGCCAGCAGTTTCATGTCCCGGGGGTGGGTCGCCGGGGAGCTGTTTTTT	CASSFMSRGWVAGELFF
TRBD2	TRBV25-1	TRBJ2-1	NA	TGTGCCAGCAGAGCTCTAGCGGGGGGACAATATGAGCAGTTCTTC	CASRALAGGQYEQFF
TRBD2	TRBV5-1	TRBJ2-1	NA	TGCGCCAGCAGCCCTAGCGGGGGGGCCTACAATGAGCAGTTCTTC	CASSPSGGAYNEQFF
NA	TRBV30	TRBJ1-5	NA	TGTGCCTGGAGTGTATCGGGGAATCAGCCCCAGCATTTT	CAWSVSGNQPQHF
TRBD1	TRBV4-1	TRBJ1-2	NA	TGCGCCAGCAGCCAAGCCGGACAGGGTATCTCGGATGGCTACACCTTC	CASSQAGQGISDGYTF
TRBD2	TRBV30	TRBJ2-4	NA	TGTGCCTGGAGTGTACCGCGGGGGATGATAGCCAAAAACATTCAGTACTTC	CAWSVPRGMIAKNIQYF
NA	TRBV24-1	TRBJ2-3	NA	TGTGCCACCAGTGATCAACTTGGGGATACGCAGTATTTT	CATSDQLGDTQYF
NA	TRBV13	TRBJ1-3	NA	TGTGCCAGCAGCTTCCAACTGTATGGAAACACCATATATTTT	CASSFQLYGNTIYF
NA	TRBV24-1	TRBJ2-5	NA	TGTGCCACCAGTAGACAGGCTGGCGAGACCCAGTACTTC	CATSRQAGETQYF
NA	TRBV6-2/TRBV6-3	TRBJ1-2	NA	TGTGCCAGCAGTCGGACAACCAATTATGGCTACACCTTC	CASSRTTNYGYTF
NA	TRBV3-1/TRBV3-2	TRBJ1-6	NA	TGTGCCAGCACCCGGGCCAATTCACCCCTCCACTTT	CASTRANSPLHF
NA	TRBV18	TRBJ2-1	NA	TGTGCCAGCTCCCGGGGTGAAGGCTCCTACAATGAGCAGTTCTTC	CASSRGEGSYNEQFF
NA	TRBV7-9	TRBJ1-1	NA	TGTGCCAGCAGCGCCCGGACGGTTCTGAACACTGAAGCTTTCTTT	CASSARTVLNTEAFF
NA	TRBV4-3	TRBJ1-3	once	TGCGCCAGCAGCCAAGACGTTACCCGGGCCCCTGGAAACACCATATATTTT	CASSQDVTRAPGNTIYF
NA	TRBV5-1	TRBJ1-5	once	TGCGCCAGCAGCTTCGACGGCGAAAGCAATCAGCCCCAGCATTTT	CASSFDGESNQPQHF
TRBD1	TRBV18	TRBJ1-1	NA	TGTGCCAGCTCACAACAGACAGGGGAGAACACTGAAGCTTTCTTT	CASSQQTGENTEAFF
NA	TRBV5-4	TRBJ1-2	NA	TGTGCCAGCAGCTGGGGGGGCGCGGGTCGCTATGGCTACACCTTC	CASSWGGAGRYGYTF
NA	TRBV19	TRBJ1-4	NA	TGTGCCAGTAGAAATGGGTGGGGGGCGCGTGAAAAACTGTTTTTT	CASRNGWGAREKLFF
NA	TRBV18	TRBJ1-1	NA	TGTGCCAGCTCACCACCGACGGACACGAACACTGAAGCTTTCTTT	CASSPPTDTNTEAFF
TRBD1	TRBV6-5	TRBJ1-1	NA	TGTGCCAGCAGTTCCCAGGGGGGCTCAGCTTTCTTT	CASSSQGGSAFF
NA	TRBV7-8	TRBJ2-1	once	TGTGCCAGCAGCTTAGATGTTGTAACGCAAGATGAGCAGTTCTTC	CASSLDVVTQDEQFF
NA	TRBV19	TRBJ2-4	NA	TGTGCCAGTAGCAAGGACGGAGCCAAAAACATTCAGTACTTC	CASSKDGAKNIQYF
NA	TRBV4-2	TRBJ1-5	NA	TGTGCCAGCAGCCCGGACAGAAATCAGCCCCAGCATTTT	CASSPDRNQPQHF
NA	TRBV7-3	TRBJ1-1	NA	TGTGCCAGCAGTCAAGGGCCAGGAAGGCCTGAAGCTTTCTTT	CASSQGPGRPEAFF
TRBD1	TRBV24-1	TRBJ1-2	once	TGTGCCACCAGTGAGCCGGAACGCACAGGGGTCGATGGCTACACCTTC	CATSEPERTGVDGYTF
NA	TRBV5-1	TRBJ2-1	NA	TGCGCCAGCAGCTTGTTTTTAGGTAGCATAGACAATGAGCAGTTCTTC	CASSLFLGSIDNEQFF
TRBD1	TRBV3-1/TRBV3-2	TRBJ2-5	NA	TGTGCCAGCAGCGACGGACAGGGAAAGACCCAGTACTTC	CASSDGQGKTQYF
TRBD1	TRBV10-3	TRBJ1-2	NA	TGTGCCATCAGTGAATGGGACAGGGGAAACTATGGCTACACCTTC	CAISEWDRGNYGYTF
NA	TRBV2	TRBJ1-2	NA	TGTGCCAGCAGTGTAAACGGGGATAACTATGGCTACACCTTC	CASSVNGDNYGYTF
NA	TRBV6-5	TRBJ1-3	NA	TGTGCCAGCAGTTACTCGCTCCAGGGCTCTGGAAACACCATATATTTT	CASSYSLQGSGNTIYF